The clone carrying this T cell receptor (beta chain) appeared once. This record belongs to a study of blood T cell repertoires in COVID-19. Study overall: T cells, B-cell-depleted T cells, or PBMCs provided the cDNA or gDNA that served as material.

Methods used by the authors: Estimates of nucleated cell counts were drawn from the amplification of reference gene primers. Here immunoSEQ multiplex PCR was the method, and the copy in TCRdb shows in-frame clones only, minus some. That table supplies the V and J calls and clone size; D and trimming were determined from the DNA. Of more than 150,000 clones detected, 86% appear once; the ten largest clones hold about 0.95%. This CDR3 is built from 15 residues. Germline CDR1 is SGHNT and CDR2 is YENEEA. With 2 bases removed from V and 4 bases from J, the gap between germline ends came to 13 bases. The chain uses TRBV11-3 and TRBJ2-3, with D possibly being TRBD1 (5 bases). Sample: peripheral blood. The sequence came from a man aged 18 to 30 with acute or convalescent COVID-19. CDR3 coding DNA: TGTGCCAGCAGCTTATCAGGGTCCGAGGCAGATACGCAGTATTTT. Amino acid sequence: CASSLSGSEADTQYF.